Following are 20 T cell receptor beta chains from one sample sequenced in a study of shared clonotypes between healthy human individuals. CD45RO-negative cells were positively selected for CCR7, leaving out terminally differentiated effector memory CD45RA+ cells. Profiling relied on immunoSEQ multiplex PCR, and the TCRdb table lists in-frame clones only, not all of them. The sample has roughly 2,000,000 clones, over 85% seen once. Sequencing used naive CD8+ T cells sorted from blood. The receptors here all came from a man between 18 and 29 years old in good health.

The chain carries TRBV13 and TRBJ1-3; 7 bases line up with TRBD1. CDR1 is PRHDT, CDR2 FYEKMQ, per germline (reference sequence). V shed 5 bases, J shed 0 bases, and the junction held 4 bases outside the gene matches. The CDR3 runs to 15 residues. CDR3 DNA sequence: TGTGCCAGCAGCCAGGGGACAGACTCTGGAAACACCATATATTTT. This sequence encodes CASSQGTDSGNTIYF.

About this clone: The same CDR3 can be traced to other DNA sequences in this sample. The CDR3 region is CASSFTGNEQYF. The CDR3 coding sequence is TGTGCCAGCAGCTTCACAGGGAACGAGCAGTACTTC. The gene calls are TRBV11-2 and TRBJ2-7, with D perhaps TRBD1 (6 bases). The germline V gene encodes CDR1 SGHAT and CDR2 FQNNGV. The CDR3 is 12 amino acids. Trimming took off 3 bases at V and 5 bases at J, with 8 bases between the two ends. The full variable domain, completed using reference TRBV11-2 and TRBJ2-7, is EAGVAQSPRYKIIEKRQSVAFWCNPISGHATLYWYQQILGQGPKLLIQFQNNGVVDDSQLPKDRFSAERLKGVDSTLKIQPAKLEDSAVYLCASSFTGNEQYFGPGTRLTVT.

V and J are TRBV5-8 and TRBJ1-4; D remains ambiguous. Germline V lookup: CDR1 SGHTS, CDR2 YDEGEE. The CDR3 has 14 amino acids. V was trimmed by 0 bases and J by 4 bases, leaving 7 bases between them. CDR3 amino acids: CASSLGPNNEKLFF. The CDR3 bases are TGTGCCAGCAGCTTGGGACCGAATAATGAAAAACTGTTTTTT.

This chain joins TRBV20-1 and TRBJ1-4; D ambiguous. V was clipped by 5 bases and J by 7 bases, with 8 bases between them. This CDR3 contains 11 residues. The germline V gene has CDR1 DFQATT and CDR2 SNEGSKA (reference sequence). CDR3 in amino acids: CSAQPSEKLFF. The CDR3 nucleotides are TGCAGTGCTCAACCGAGTGAAAAACTGTTTTTT.

The chain links TRBV9 to TRBJ2-3, with a tentative D call TRBD2 (6 bases). The CDR3 sequence is 16 residues long. From germline, CDR1 is SGDLS and CDR2 YYNGEE. Trimming cost V 0 bases and J 2 bases, with 13 bases left between them. CDR3 region: CASSVASDYPTDTQYF. CDR3 nucleotides: TGTGCCAGCAGCGTAGCTTCGGACTATCCCACAGATACGCAGTATTTT.

The genes are TRBV7-2 and TRBJ2-7, with TRBD2 identical over 13 bases. The CDR3 is made up of 18 amino acids. The germline V gene has CDR1 SGHTA and CDR2 FQGNSA. After removal of 1 base from V and 2 bases from J, the junction contained 8 bases not matched to a gene. The chain's CDR3 is CASSLGLAGGTVAYEQYF. The CDR3, as DNA: TGTGCCAGCAGCTTAGGACTAGCGGGAGGTACAGTAGCCTACGAGCAGTACTTC.

V usage is TRBV13 and J usage is TRBJ2-1; TRBD2 is a possible D gene (5 bases). Per germline, CDR1 PRHDT and CDR2 FYEKMQ (reference sequence). Trimming pared 0 bases from V and 4 bases from J, leaving 19 bases between. The CDR3 length is 18 residues. The CDR3 is CASSLGDLASSIYNEQFF. CDR3 coding DNA: TGTGCCAGCAGCTTAGGAGACTTAGCGTCCTCGATTTACAATGAGCAGTTCTTC.

V gene TRBV5-1 combines with J gene TRBJ1-1; 7 nucleotides line up with TRBD1. J gave up 6 bases and V 1 base, and 9 bases lay outside the gene matches. The CDR3 is 15 amino acids. CDR1 SGHRS and CDR2 YFSETQ come from the germline V gene. The CDR3 here is CASSLSGQAVAEAFF. DNA for the CDR3: TGCGCCAGCAGCTTGTCTGGACAGGCGGTCGCTGAAGCTTTCTTT.

Details on this clone: Within the sample, other DNA sequences also encode this same CDR3. V is TRBV5-6 and J is TRBJ1-1; D gene uncertain. The V and J ends lost 3 bases and 0 bases respectively, with 6 bases between them. The CDR3 consists of 13 residues. Germline V gene lookup returns CDR1 SGHDT and CDR2 YYEEEE. In nucleotides, the CDR3 is TGTGCCAGCAGCTGGGGAGTGAACACTGAAGCTTTCTTT. Its protein is CASSWGVNTEAFF.

This chain connects TRBV6-1 to TRBJ2-5, with D perhaps TRBD2 (5 bases). In germline, CDR1 is MNHNS, CDR2 SASEGT. This CDR3 spans 17 amino acids. Trimming shortened V by 2 bases and J by 1 base, and 17 bases separated the two germline ends. CDR3 coding DNA: TGTGCCAGCAGTGAAACGACGGGGATGGGAGTCCAAGAGACCCAGTACTTC. Translating gives CASSETTGMGVQETQYF.

The CDR3 loop is CASSVRTGDENYGYTF. CDR3 bases: TGCGCCAGCAGTGTACGGACAGGGGATGAAAACTATGGCTACACCTTC. V usage is TRBV10-1 and J usage is TRBJ1-2, with 9 positions matching TRBD1. Germline assignment: CDR1 WNHNN and CDR2 SYGVQD (reference sequence). The CDR3 extends over 16 amino acids. V gave up 4 bases and J gave up 2 bases; unmatched junction bases: 8.

This chain links TRBV7-2 with TRBJ1-1; 8 positions match TRBD1. Trimming at V came to 1 base and at J to 1 base, leaving 5 bases not matched to a gene. CDR3 size: 16 residues. Germline lookup yields CDR1 SGHTA and CDR2 FQGNSA. The CDR3 DNA sequence: TGTGCCAGCAGCTTAGTGTACGGGACAGGGAACACTGAAGCTTTCTTT. Encoded protein: CASSLVYGTGNTEAFF.

In DNA, the CDR3 is TGTGCCAGCAGTATGGCGGCAAACTACGAGCAGTACTTC. Residues: CASSMAANYEQYF. The V call is TRBV27, the J call TRBJ2-7; D remains ambiguous. Germline V gene data show CDR1 as MNHEY and CDR2 as SMNVEV (reference sequence). CDR3 length: 13 residues. Between the trimmed V and J ends, which lost 5 bases and 3 bases, there was a span of 11 bases.

With respect to this clone: Additional DNA sequences in this sample encode the identical CDR3. The chain is built from TRBV7-3 and TRBJ2-6; D is undetermined. The CDR3 extends over 15 amino acids. The V and J ends lost 0 bases and 1 base respectively, with 4 bases between them. Germline CDR1 and CDR2: SGHTA and FQGTGA. CDR3 nucleotide sequence: TGTGCCAGCAGCTTAACGGGATCTGGGGCCAACGTCCTGACTTTC. Translated, it gives CASSLTGSGANVLTF.

V and J are TRBV9 and TRBJ2-3; D gene ambiguous. The CDR3 sequence is 13 residues long. V was shortened by 2 bases and J by 5 bases, with 9 bases between the two germline ends. CDR1 and CDR2 from the germline V gene are SGDLS and YYNGEE. The CDR3 protein is CASSVQLGDTQYF. CDR3 coding DNA: TGTGCCAGCAGCGTTCAATTGGGAGATACGCAGTATTTT.

This chain joins TRBV29-1 and TRBJ1-2; D remains ambiguous. The V end was cut by 4 bases, the J end by 8 bases, with 11 bases between. Germline-derived CDR1 and CDR2 are SQVTM and ANQGSEA. This CDR3 region has 11 residues. CDR3: CSVVTDEGYTF. The CDR3 DNA is TGCAGCGTTGTCACAGACGAAGGCTACACCTTC. Variable domain in full (rest from reference TRBV29-1 and TRBJ1-2): SAVISQKPSRDICQRGTSLTIQCQVDSQVTMMFWYRQQPGQSLTLIATANQGSEATYESGFVIDKFPISRPNLTFSTLTVSNMSPEDSSIYLCSVVTDEGYTFGSGTRLTVV.

This chain uses TRBV12-5 with TRBJ1-1; tentative D call: TRBD1 (5 bases). Trimming took off 1 base at V and 2 bases at J, with 17 bases between the two ends. The CDR3 loop spans 17 amino acids. Germline V gives CDR1 LGHNT, CDR2 FRNRAP. In DNA form, the CDR3 reads TGTGCTAGTGGTTTGGACCCCAGGGTCGGTGGAAACACTGAAGCTTTCTTT. Protein sequence: CASGLDPRVGGNTEAFF.

Comments on this clone: This sample includes further DNA sequences coding for the same CDR3. This chain links TRBV5-1 with TRBJ2-2; D ambiguous. Germline values: CDR1 SGHRS, CDR2 YFSETQ. The V end was cut by 4 bases, the J end by 6 bases, with 7 bases between. The CDR3 runs to 12 residues. The CDR3 sequence: CASSPAAGELFF. DNA for the CDR3: TGCGCCAGCAGCCCCGCCGCCGGGGAGCTGTTTTTT. Full variable domain (remainder filled in from reference TRBV5-1 and TRBJ2-2): KAGVTQTPRYLIKTRGQQVTLSCSPISGHRSVSWYQQTPGQGLQFLFEYFSETQRNKGNFPGRFSGRQFSNSRSEMNVSTLELGDSALYLCASSPAAGELFFGEGSRLTVL.

The chain couples TRBV6-6 to TRBJ1-1, with 8 bases fitting TRBD1. The CDR3 runs 16 residues. Germline lookup yields CDR1 MNHNY and CDR2 SVGAGI (reference sequence). V trimming: 5 bases; J trimming: 1 base; junction bases outside the gene matches: 9. The CDR3 loop reads CASSPTKGQGNTEAFF. In DNA, the CDR3 is TGTGCCAGCAGTCCCACCAAAGGACAGGGGAACACTGAAGCTTTCTTT.

V usage is TRBV5-4 and J usage is TRBJ2-1; tentatively, D is TRBD1 (6 bases). V gave up 4 bases and J gave up 0 bases, with 11 bases separating them. This CDR3 is 15 amino acids long. CDR1 and CDR2 from the germline V gene are SGHNT and YYREEE (reference sequence). The CDR3 sequence is CASSPRGSSYNEQFF. CDR3 nucleotides: TGTGCCAGCAGCCCGAGGGGGAGCTCCTACAATGAGCAGTTCTTC.